This TCR beta chain was captured in a study of blood T cell repertoires in COVID-19. Study in general: Researchers got acute and convalescent COVID-19 samples from the United States, Italy and Spain. Nucleic acid was either cDNA or gDNA, and it came from T cells, B-cell-depleted T cells, or PBMCs.

TCRdb's table, derived via immunoSEQ multiplex PCR, lists solely in-frame clones and lacks some. Of some 50,000 clones in the sample, about nine tenths are singletons; the top ten hold over 25%. Germline loops: CDR1 WNHNN, CDR2 SYGVQD (reference sequence). CDR3 size: 16 residues. The trim removed 4 bases at V and 8 bases at J, leaving 12 bases unmatched. Input material: peripheral blood. The source is a human donor in a cohort sampled during active COVID-19. The chain has TRBV10-1 and TRBJ2-1, with 9 bases that match TRBD2. The CDR3 sequence: CASSVSGSINGDEQFF. The CDR3 coding sequence is TGCGCCAGCAGTGTTAGCGGGAGTATTAACGGCGATGAGCAGTTCTTC.